A single sample gave rise to the 14 T cell receptor beta chains below, sequenced in a study of CD8+ T cells in alopecia areata. Isolated RNA was reverse transcribed into cDNA used as the sequencing template. Some clones are missing from TCRdb's copy, which holds only in-frame ones; the method was immunoSEQ multiplex PCR. The sample consists of about 150,000 clones, around 55% of them appearing once. This specimen consisted of CD8+ T cells sorted from blood, obtained at week 0. Receptors were obtained from a human donor with alopecia areata.

The sample holds one count of this clone. This rearrangement joins TRBV27 to TRBJ2-7; D is unresolved. Trimming took off 5 bases at V and 4 bases at J, with 6 bases between the two ends. The CDR3 runs 11 residues. Germline CDR1 and CDR2: MNHEY and SMNVEV (reference sequence). CDR3 DNA sequence: TGTGCCAGCAGTAAGGGATACGAGCAGTACTTC. Protein: CASSKGYEQYF.

The chain combines TRBV7-9 with TRBJ1-1; D is unresolved. CDR3 size: 13 residues. Deletions cut 1 base from V and 8 bases from J, with 11 bases between. Per germline, CDR1 SEHNR and CDR2 FQNEAQ (reference sequence). As DNA, the CDR3 is TGTGCCAGCAGCTTAGGGAGCAGGCCCGAAGCTTTCTTT. Protein product: CASSLGSRPEAFF.

This clone came up a few times. The rearrangement joins TRBV5-5 to TRBJ1-2; D gene uncertain. This CDR3 is built from 14 residues. The V gene's germline CDR1 is SGHKS and CDR2 YYEKEE (reference sequence). The V end was cut by 1 base, the J end by 4 bases, with 11 bases between. The DNA for the CDR3 is TGTGCCAGCAGCTTGTGGTCGCAGGTCTATGGCTACACCTTC. It specifies CASSLWSQVYGYTF.

The chain uses TRBV30 and TRBJ1-1, with D tentatively TRBD1 (6 bases). V shed 1 base and J shed 6 bases, with 9 bases lying between them. The CDR3 sequence is 12 residues long. The germline CDR1 and CDR2 sequences are GTSNPN and SVGIG (reference sequence). The CDR3 loop reads CAWSEQGAEAFF. The CDR3 DNA follows: TGTGCCTGGAGTGAACAGGGAGCTGAAGCTTTCTTT.

This chain connects TRBV19 to TRBJ1-1; possible D gene TRBD1, 5 bases. CDR1 LNHDA and CDR2 SQIVND come from the germline V gene (reference sequence). This CDR3 has 14 residues. The ends were cut back, 2 bases at V and 1 base at J, with 8 bases in the middle. The CDR3 sequence: CASSILGENTEAFF. CDR3 bases: TGTGCCAGTAGTATATTGGGGGAGAACACTGAAGCTTTCTTT.

This clone was seen a handful of times. The sample holds other DNA sequences that translate to the same CDR3. This chain links TRBV5-6 with TRBJ2-7; D gene uncertain. The V and J ends lost 0 bases and 3 bases respectively, with 4 bases between them. In germline, CDR1 is SGHDT, CDR2 YYEEEE. The length of the CDR3 is 12 residues. This CDR3 reads CASSLGNYEQYF. The CDR3 nucleotides read TGTGCCAGCAGCTTGGGTAACTACGAGCAGTACTTC.

The chain is built from TRBV13 and TRBJ1-1; 8 bases agree with TRBD1. V dropped 5 bases and J dropped 2; count of bases not matched to a gene: 10. The germline gives CDR1 PRHDT, CDR2 FYEKMQ (reference sequence). This CDR3 is 16 amino acids long. The CDR3 protein is CASSPLGTGENTEAFF. DNA of the CDR3: TGTGCCAGCAGCCCACTGGGGACAGGAGAAAACACTGAAGCTTTCTTT.

This chain joins TRBV4-1 and TRBJ2-7, with D perhaps being TRBD1 or TRBD2 (5 bases each). Looked up from germline, CDR1 is MGHRA and CDR2 is YSYEKL. This CDR3 comprises 14 residues. V was cut by 1 base and J by 5 bases, with 12 bases left in between. The CDR3 DNA follows: TGCGCCAGCAGCCAAGCGTCCGGGGCTGACGAGCAGTACTTC. It yields the protein CASSQASGADEQYF.

This clone was seen a few times. CDR3 coding DNA: TGTGCCAGCAGTACGGGACTAGGGGACAATGAGCAGTTCTTC. Its translation: CASSTGLGDNEQFF. This chain joins TRBV5-4 and TRBJ2-1; 8 nucleotides line up with TRBD2. The V segment lost 5 bases and the J segment 5 bases; nucleotides outside the gene matches: 6. Germline V CDR1 and CDR2: SGHNT, YYREEE (reference sequence). This CDR3 comprises 14 residues.

The CDR3 sequence: CSVVGLGTSTGELFF. The CDR3 DNA follows: TGCAGCGTTGTTGGTCTGGGGACGAGCACCGGGGAGCTGTTTTTT. The rearrangement uses TRBV29-1 and TRBJ2-2; either TRBD1 or TRBD2 may supply D (5 bases each). The germline V gene has CDR1 SQVTM and CDR2 ANQGSEA. CDR3 size: 15 residues. The V and J ends lost 4 bases and 4 bases respectively, with 16 bases between them.

This clone was seen a few times. The germline gene is not matched at one end of the junction; a read error may be the cause. The chain links TRBV11-2 to TRBJ2-7; unclear D gene. CDR1 SGHAT and CDR2 FQNNGV come from the germline V gene. The CDR3 runs 11 residues. The DNA of the CDR3 is TGTGCCAGCAGCTTATCCTCCGAGCAGTACTTC. This translates into CASSLSSEQYF.

This chain uses TRBV29-1 with TRBJ1-2; 9 bases fit TRBD1. The CDR3 length is 14 residues. Germline V gives CDR1 SQVTM, CDR2 ANQGSEA. The junction had 11 bases not matched to a gene; V was cut back by 8 bases and J by 4 bases. The CDR3 nucleotides read TGCAGCTTCCAGCCGGGACAGGGTGGCTATGGCTACACCTTC. Encoded protein: CSFQPGQGGYGYTF.

The rearrangement joins TRBV4-3 to TRBJ1-1; D might be TRBD1 (5 bases). The CDR3 is 16 amino acids. Per the germline V gene, CDR1 is LGHNA and CDR2 is YSLEER. Deletions cut 5 bases from V and 5 bases from J, with 21 bases between. In DNA, the CDR3 is TGCGCCAGCAGCTCACGATCTCAGGGTGGAAGGACTGAAGCTTTCTTT. It yields the protein CASSSRSQGGRTEAFF.

In DNA, the CDR3 is TGTGCCAGCAGCCGTGGGACAGGTCCCCATCAGCCCCAGCATTTT. Protein: CASSRGTGPHQPQHF. The V gene is TRBV28, the J gene TRBJ1-5; 8 bases are shared with TRBD1. CDR1 and CDR2 (germline): MDHEN, SYDVKM. V shed 6 bases, J shed 5 bases, and the junction held 9 bases outside the gene matches. The CDR3 loop spans 15 amino acids.